This T cell receptor (beta chain) is from a study of blood T cells in healthy people across ages (dated by TCRdb to between 2014 and 2017). Broadly, across the study: In model experiments, template switching captured about one uniquely barcoded TCR beta cDNA molecule for every two T cells. Using the same blood draw, the study looked at two additional independent replicas of 1 million unique cDNA reads for two donors, one aged 18 to 30 and the other aged 80 or older. To track age-related changes in TCR beta repertoire diversity, the study relied on deep sequencing normalized with unique cDNA molecular identifiers. To avoid experimental bias, donors of different ages were spread randomly across the sequencing lanes. Four age groups were formed from the donors: young (average about 15 years), middle-aged (around 39), aged (62) and long-lived (around 82). Study-level results and caveats: Bulk unsorted PBMC profiling prevented conclusive comparison of naive and antigen-experienced compartments. Because the CMV infection status of the donors was unknown, age-related changes in expanded clonotypes may potentially have been confounded. Total diversity estimates from one million sequenced T cells were considered lower bounds and underestimates. As age increased, observed TCR beta diversity per million T cells dropped in a roughly linear way, and a significant reduction was already evident by age approximately 40. A strong correlation was found between observed TCR beta diversity and the percentage of naive T cells measured by flow cytometry. Compared with the aged group, the long-lived group had more naive CD4+ T cells, fewer expanded clones and increased TCR diversity, a pattern suggesting age selection.

Libraries were prepared through 5' RACE. Instrument used: Illumina HiSeq 2500. The second PCR ran for roughly 7 to 11 cycles and used a J-beta primer mix along with a sample-barcoded 5' primer. Each TCR beta cDNA molecule received a unique molecular identifier from a template-switch 5' adaptor carrying 12 random nucleotides. At least 2.5 million CDR3-containing paired-end reads were obtained from each sample. All of the RNA was converted into first-strand cDNA using the Mint cDNA synthesis kit, with a TRBC-specific oligonucleotide serving as the primer. Following uracil-DNA glycosylase treatment, all cDNA underwent a first 18-cycle PCR with the universal primers M1SS and BC2_uni_R. The original methods were these. Normalization of each sample was performed by random selection of 1 million high-quality reads, each carrying a distinct molecular identifier. Reads with shared molecular identifiers were discarded instead of being binned into consensus sequences. CDR3 identification, clonotype clustering and error correction used MiTCR with a Q25 quality threshold and the strictest error-elimination algorithm. A nonparametric unseen species model using Euler transformation provided a lower-bound estimate of total TCR beta diversity. TCRdb trimmed public reads at Q25 via fastp, called clones via MiXCR and kept in-frame beta chains. Identical CDR3 proteins give one entry, which carries the most common genes and DNA. These V and J calls originate from TCRdb's pipeline instead of the authors' own analysis. In all, the sample holds about 800,000 distinct CDR3 sequences, and roughly 60% of those were seen once. About 20% of the sample belongs to the ten largest clones.

Systemically healthy Caucasian individuals from Russia, 35 to 50 in total and aged about 6 to 90 years, were included as donors. Each donor gave approximately 9.3 milliliters of peripheral blood, collected into EDTA-treated Vacutainer tubes. Ficoll-Paque density-gradient centrifugation was used to isolate PBMCs, with at least 6 million obtained per sample. Trizol reagent was used to extract total RNA from the PBMCs, yielding at least 5.5 micrograms per sample. Naive CD45RAhigh/CD27high T cell percentages were measured by flow cytometry on a PBMC aliquot from every donor. The CDR3, cysteine through phenylalanine, is 12 amino acids long. Only the CDR3 portion is preserved as DNA: 36 bases, with reading frame beginning at the first base. CDR1 and CDR2 are drawn from the germline V gene (reference sequence): DFQATT, SNEGSKA. A note on this clonotype: The antigen it recognizes is unknown. No base quality values were provided; no much bigger clone lies one nucleotide off.

This sequence was found in a man aged 25-45 years in good health. This sequence uses TRBV20-1 and TRBJ2-4, with an unclear D gene assignment. The J call is uncertain, as TRBJ2-7 better fits the DNA end. The sequencing sample was made of blood. The sequenced DNA is TGCAGTGCCTCCCCGGAGTTCTACGAGCAGTACTTC. This codes for CSASPEFYEQYF.